This TCR beta chain comes out of a study of human T cells and chemical hapten exposure. Study-wide background: Diphenylcyclopropenone was administered weekly to the scalp of patients throughout the approximately 25-week study. Patch tests put 0.01% DPC on the upper back, and the results were checked at 6 days.

The V gene's germline CDR1 is LGHNA and CDR2 YNFKEQ. This CDR3 has 16 residues. Trimming shortened V by 1 base and J by 5 bases, and 17 bases separated the two germline ends. Source study methods: A typical sample had 95,000 to 100,000 TCRs, with about 23,224 to 690,600 overall. TCRdb called the RACE reads again in MiXCR, with one record for every CDR3 protein. The V and J calls reflect TCRdb's pipeline rather than the authors' work. The table includes around 300,000 distinct CDR3 sequences, approximately 5% detected once. Time point denoted: pre-sensitization, week 0. Regarding treatment: therapeutic diphenylcyclopropenone sensitization with weekly scalp DPC.

This clonotype was sampled from a woman aged 18-29 years with alopecia areata. Some clones in this sample may be carry-over from other donors' samples. V gene TRBV4-2 combines with J gene TRBJ1-2; TRBD1 is a possible D gene (5 bases). Sequencing used whole blood, obtained in connection with sensitization to the hapten diphenylcyclopropenone (DPC). The CDR3 DNA follows: TGTGCCAGCAGCCAAGGAGGCGGCAGGGAGGCTTATGGCTACACCTTC. This gives the protein CASSQGGGREAYGYTF.